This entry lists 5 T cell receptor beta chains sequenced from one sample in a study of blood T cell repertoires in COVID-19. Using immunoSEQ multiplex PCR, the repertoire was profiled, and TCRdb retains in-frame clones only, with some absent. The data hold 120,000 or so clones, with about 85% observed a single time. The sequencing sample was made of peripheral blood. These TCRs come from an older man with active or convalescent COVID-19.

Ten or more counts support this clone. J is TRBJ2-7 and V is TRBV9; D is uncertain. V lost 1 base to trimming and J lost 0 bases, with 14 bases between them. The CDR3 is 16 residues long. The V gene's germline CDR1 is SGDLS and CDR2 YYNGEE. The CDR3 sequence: CASSVTWQPSSYEQYF. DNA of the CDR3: TGTGCCAGCAGCGTAACCTGGCAGCCTAGCTCCTACGAGCAGTACTTC.

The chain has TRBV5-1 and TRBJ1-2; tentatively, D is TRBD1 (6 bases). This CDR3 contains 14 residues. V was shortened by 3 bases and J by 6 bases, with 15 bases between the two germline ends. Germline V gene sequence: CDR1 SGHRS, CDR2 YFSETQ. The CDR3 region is CASSSIGTRNGYTF. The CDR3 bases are TGCGCCAGCAGCTCTATAGGGACAAGAAATGGCTACACCTTC.

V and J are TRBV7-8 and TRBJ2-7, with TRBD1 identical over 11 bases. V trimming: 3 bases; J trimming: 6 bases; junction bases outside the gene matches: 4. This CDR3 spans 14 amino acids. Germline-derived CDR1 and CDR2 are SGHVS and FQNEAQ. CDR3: CASSLDRGLAEQYF. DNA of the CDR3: TGTGCCAGCAGCTTGGACAGGGGGCTGGCCGAGCAGTACTTC.

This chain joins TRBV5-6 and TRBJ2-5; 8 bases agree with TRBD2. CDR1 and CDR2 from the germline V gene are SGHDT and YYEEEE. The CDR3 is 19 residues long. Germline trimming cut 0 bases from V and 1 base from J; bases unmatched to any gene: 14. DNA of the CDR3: TGTGCCAGCAGCTTGGTCGGAAGCGGGGGCACATCGTTCCAAGAGACCCAGTACTTC. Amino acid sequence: CASSLVGSGGTSFQETQYF.

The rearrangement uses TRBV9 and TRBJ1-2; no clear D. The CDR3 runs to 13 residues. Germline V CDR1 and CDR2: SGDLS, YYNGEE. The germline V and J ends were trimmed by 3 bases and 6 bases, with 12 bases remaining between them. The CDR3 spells CASSEGGGNGYTF. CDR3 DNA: TGTGCCAGCAGCGAGGGAGGAGGGAATGGCTACACCTTC.